This T cell receptor (beta chain) was obtained from a study of blood T cells in healthy people across ages. Each sample yielded at least 6 micrograms of PBMC total RNA. For the second PCR, which ran for roughly 7 to 11 cycles, a sample-barcoded 5' primer and a J-beta primer mix were used. TCRdb ran MiXCR on the 5' RACE reads and lists one entry per CDR3 protein. This table has over 700,000 distinct CDR3 sequences, about 53% appearing once. This TCR was sampled from a man older than 75 in good health. The sample was blood.

The CDR3 sequence: CASSFLLAGGETQYF. CDR3 sequence (DNA): TGTGCCAGCAGCTTCCTCCTAGCGGGAGGAGAGACCCAGTACTTC. This chain links TRBV7-2 with TRBJ2-5, with 11 nucleotides matching TRBD2. With V trimmed by 3 bases and J by 4 bases, 4 bases remained unmatched. The CDR3 runs 15 residues. Germline V CDR1 and CDR2: SGHTA, FQGNSA. Together with reference TRBV7-2 and TRBJ2-5, the CDR3 gives the full variable domain: GAGVSQSPSNKVTEKGKDVELRCDPISGHTALYWYRQSLGQGLEFLIYFQGNSAPDKSGLPSDRFSAERTGGSVSTLTIQRTQQEDSAVYLCASSFLLAGGETQYFGPGTRLLVL.